This TCR beta chain was captured by sequencing in a study of cytomegalovirus exposure and HLA in healthy donors. Study observations and caveats: Researchers reported in a later analysis that a missense DCLRE1C variant was tied to TCR beta V- and J-gene trimming. Later examination showed HLA-associated TCR beta chains had greater clonal expansion than equally common others. Reports indicate that TCR beta sequences accurately predicted the HLA-A and HLA-B alleles of most subjects.

The germline V gene has CDR1 KGHSH and CDR2 LQKENI. The CDR3 has 13 residues. The ends were cut back, 5 bases at V and 3 bases at J, with 11 bases in the middle. The PCR employed 60 Vbeta primers together with 13 Jbeta primers. The data were produced by immunoSEQ multiplex PCR, yet TCRdb's version contains in-frame clones alone and is incomplete. The profile shows some 160,000 clones, roughly 79% of them singletons. For this clone: What it binds is unknown.

Sequencing used PBMCs. V usage is TRBV18 and J usage is TRBJ2-7; the D is unclear. The source is a man aged 40-49 years in good health and CMV-seronegative. In DNA, the CDR3 is TGTGCCAGCTCAAGCACCCGGAGCTACGAGCAGTACGTC. Residues: CASSSTRSYEQYV.